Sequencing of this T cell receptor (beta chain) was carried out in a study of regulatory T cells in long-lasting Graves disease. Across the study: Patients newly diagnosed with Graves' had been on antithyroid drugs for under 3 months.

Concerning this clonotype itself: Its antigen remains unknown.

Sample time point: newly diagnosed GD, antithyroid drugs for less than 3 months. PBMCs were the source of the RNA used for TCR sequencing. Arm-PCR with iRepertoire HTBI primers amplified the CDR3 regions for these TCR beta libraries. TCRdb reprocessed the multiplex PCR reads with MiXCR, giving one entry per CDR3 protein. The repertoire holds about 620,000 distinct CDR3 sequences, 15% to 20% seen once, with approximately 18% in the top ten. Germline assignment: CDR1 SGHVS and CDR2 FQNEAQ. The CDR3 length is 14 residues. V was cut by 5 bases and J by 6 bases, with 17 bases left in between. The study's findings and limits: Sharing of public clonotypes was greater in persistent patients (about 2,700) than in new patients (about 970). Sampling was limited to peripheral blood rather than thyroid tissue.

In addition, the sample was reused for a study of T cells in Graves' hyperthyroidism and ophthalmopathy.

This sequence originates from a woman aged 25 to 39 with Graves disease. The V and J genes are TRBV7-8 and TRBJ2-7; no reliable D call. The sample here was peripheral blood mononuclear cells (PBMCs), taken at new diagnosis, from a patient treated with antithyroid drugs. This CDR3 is CASSQSTPPLEQYF. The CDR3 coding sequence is TGTGCCAGCAGCCAATCTACCCCCCCTCTCGAGCAGTACTTC.